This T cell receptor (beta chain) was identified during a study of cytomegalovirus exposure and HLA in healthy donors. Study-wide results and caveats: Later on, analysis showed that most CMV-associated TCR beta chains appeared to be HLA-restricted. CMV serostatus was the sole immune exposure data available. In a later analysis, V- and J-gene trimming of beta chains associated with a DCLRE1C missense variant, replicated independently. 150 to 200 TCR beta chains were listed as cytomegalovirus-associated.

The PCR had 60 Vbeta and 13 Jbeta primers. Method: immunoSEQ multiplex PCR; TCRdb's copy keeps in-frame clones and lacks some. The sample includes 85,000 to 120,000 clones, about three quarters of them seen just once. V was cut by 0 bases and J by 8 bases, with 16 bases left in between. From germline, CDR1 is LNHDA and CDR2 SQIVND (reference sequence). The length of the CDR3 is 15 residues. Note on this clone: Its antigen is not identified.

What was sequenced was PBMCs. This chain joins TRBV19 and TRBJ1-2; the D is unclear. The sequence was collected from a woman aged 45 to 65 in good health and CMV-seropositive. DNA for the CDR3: TGTGCCAGTAGTATAGATGGCCTCGGACTGGGAGGCTACACCTTC. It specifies CASSIDGLGLGGYTF.